This TCR beta chain was identified in a study of blood T cell repertoires in COVID-19. In germline, CDR1 is MDHEN, CDR2 SYDVKM. Trimming took off 3 bases at V and 6 bases at J, with 11 bases between the two ends. The CDR3 covers 14 residues. TCRdb keeps only in-frame clones here, not all; method: immunoSEQ multiplex PCR. This table holds approximately 150,000 clones, 87% found once. The genes are TRBV28 and TRBJ2-2; the D is unclear. Sequences were obtained from peripheral blood. The receptor was derived from an elderly man with acute or convalescent COVID-19. The CDR3, as DNA: TGTGCCAGCAGTTTCAGATTTATTCCCGGGGAGCTGTTTTTT. Its translation: CASSFRFIPGELFF.